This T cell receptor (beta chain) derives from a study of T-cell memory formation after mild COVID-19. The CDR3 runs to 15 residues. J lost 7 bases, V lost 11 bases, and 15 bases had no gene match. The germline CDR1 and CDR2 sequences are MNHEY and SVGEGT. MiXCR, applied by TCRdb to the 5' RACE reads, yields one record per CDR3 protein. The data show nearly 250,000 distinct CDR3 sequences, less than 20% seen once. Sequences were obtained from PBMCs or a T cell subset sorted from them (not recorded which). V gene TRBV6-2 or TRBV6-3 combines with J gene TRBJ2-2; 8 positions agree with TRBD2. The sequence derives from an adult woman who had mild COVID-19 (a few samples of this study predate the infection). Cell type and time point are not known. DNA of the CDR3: TGTGCCGGCTCCCGGACTAGCCGCTTTGACGGGGAGCTGTTTTTT. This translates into CAGSRTSRFDGELFF.